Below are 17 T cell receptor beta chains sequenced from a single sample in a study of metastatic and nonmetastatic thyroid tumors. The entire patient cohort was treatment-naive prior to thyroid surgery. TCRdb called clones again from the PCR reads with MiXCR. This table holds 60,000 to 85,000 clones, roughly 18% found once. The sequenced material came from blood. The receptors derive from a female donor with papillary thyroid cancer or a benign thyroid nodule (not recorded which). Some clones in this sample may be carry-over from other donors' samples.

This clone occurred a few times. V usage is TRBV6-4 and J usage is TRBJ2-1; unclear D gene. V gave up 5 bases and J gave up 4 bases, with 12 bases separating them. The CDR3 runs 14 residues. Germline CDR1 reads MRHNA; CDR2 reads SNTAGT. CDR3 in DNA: TGTGCCAGCAGTAAAAACAGCGATTACAATGAGCAGTTCTTC. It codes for CASSKNSDYNEQFF.

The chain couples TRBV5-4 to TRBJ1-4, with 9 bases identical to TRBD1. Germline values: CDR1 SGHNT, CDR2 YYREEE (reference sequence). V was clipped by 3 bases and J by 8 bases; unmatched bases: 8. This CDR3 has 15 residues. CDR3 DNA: TGTGCCAGCAGCTGGTCCGGGACAGGGCAGGAAAAACTGTTTTTT. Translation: CASSWSGTGQEKLFF.

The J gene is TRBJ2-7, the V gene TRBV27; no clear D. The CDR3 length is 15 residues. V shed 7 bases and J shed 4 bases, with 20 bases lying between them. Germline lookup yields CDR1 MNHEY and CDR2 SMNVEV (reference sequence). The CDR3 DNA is TGTGCCAGCATTGGGGTTCGTAATGTGAGATACGAGCAGTACTTC. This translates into CASIGVRNVRYEQYF.

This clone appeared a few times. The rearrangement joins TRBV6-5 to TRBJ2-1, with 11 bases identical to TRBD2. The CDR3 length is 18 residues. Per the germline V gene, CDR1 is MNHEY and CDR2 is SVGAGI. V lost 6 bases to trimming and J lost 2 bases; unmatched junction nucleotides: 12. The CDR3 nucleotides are TGTGCCAGCAGCTCCTATGGACTAGCGGGTACCCCCTACAATGAGCAGTTCTTC. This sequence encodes CASSSYGLAGTPYNEQFF.

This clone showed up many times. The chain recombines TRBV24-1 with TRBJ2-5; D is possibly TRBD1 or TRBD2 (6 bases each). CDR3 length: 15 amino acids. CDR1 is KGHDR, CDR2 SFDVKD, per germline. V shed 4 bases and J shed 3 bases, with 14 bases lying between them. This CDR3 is CATSDSAGGKETQYF. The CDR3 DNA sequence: TGTGCCACCAGTGACTCGGCCGGGGGCAAAGAGACCCAGTACTTC.

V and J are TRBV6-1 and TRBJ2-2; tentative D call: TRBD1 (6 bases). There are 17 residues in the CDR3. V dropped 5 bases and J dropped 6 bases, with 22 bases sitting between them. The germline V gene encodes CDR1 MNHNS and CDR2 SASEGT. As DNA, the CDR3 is TGTGCCAGCAGTCCCCTCTTACCAGGGGTGGGACCCGGGGAGCTGTTTTTT. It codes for CASSPLLPGVGPGELFF.

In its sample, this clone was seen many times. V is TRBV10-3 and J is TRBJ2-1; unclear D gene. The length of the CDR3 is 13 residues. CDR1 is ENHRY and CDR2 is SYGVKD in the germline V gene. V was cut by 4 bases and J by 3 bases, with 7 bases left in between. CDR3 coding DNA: TGTGCCATCAGTGCCCTACTCTACAATGAGCAGTTCTTC. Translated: CAISALLYNEQFF.

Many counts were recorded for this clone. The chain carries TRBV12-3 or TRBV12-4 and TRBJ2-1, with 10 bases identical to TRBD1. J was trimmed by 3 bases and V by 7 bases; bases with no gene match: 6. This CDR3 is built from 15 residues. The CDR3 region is CASTSGTGDYNEQFF. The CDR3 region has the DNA TGTGCCAGCACCTCCGGGACAGGGGACTACAATGAGCAGTTCTTC.

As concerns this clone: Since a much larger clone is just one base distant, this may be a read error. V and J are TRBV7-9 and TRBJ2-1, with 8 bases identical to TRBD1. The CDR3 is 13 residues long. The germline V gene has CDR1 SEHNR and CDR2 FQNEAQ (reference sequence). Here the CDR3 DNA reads TGTGTCAGCAGCACGGGACAGGATGGTGAGCAGTTCTTC. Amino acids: CVSSTGQDGEQFF.

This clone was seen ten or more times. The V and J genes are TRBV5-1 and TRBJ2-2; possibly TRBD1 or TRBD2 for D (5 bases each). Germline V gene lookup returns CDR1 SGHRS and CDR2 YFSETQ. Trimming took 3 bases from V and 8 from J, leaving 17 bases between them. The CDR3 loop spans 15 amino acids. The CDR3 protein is CASSSGTSELGELFF. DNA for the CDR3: TGCGCCAGCAGCTCCGGGACCTCCGAATTGGGGGAGCTGTTTTTT.

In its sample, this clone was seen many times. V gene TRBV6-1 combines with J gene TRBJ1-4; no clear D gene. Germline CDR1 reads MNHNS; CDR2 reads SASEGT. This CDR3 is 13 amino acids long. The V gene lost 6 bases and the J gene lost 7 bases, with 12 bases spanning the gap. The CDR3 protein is CASRRMGIEKLFF. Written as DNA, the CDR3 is TGTGCCAGCAGGAGAATGGGGATTGAAAAACTGTTTTTT.

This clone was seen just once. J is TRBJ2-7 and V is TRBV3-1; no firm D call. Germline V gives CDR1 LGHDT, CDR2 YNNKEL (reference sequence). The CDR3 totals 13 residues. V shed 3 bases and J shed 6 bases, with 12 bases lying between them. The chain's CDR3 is CASSHSRAPEQYF. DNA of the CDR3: TGTGCCAGCAGCCACTCAAGGGCCCCCGAGCAGTACTTC.

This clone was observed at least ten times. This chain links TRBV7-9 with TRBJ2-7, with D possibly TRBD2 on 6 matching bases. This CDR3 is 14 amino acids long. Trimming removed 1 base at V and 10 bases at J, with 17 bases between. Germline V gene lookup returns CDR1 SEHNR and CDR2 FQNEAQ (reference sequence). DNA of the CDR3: TGTGCCAGCAGCTTAGAGGGTAGGCTTGGACTACAGTACTTC. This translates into CASSLEGRLGLQYF. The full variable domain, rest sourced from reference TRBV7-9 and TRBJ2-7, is DTGVSQNPRHKITKRGQNVTFRCDPISEHNRLYWYRQTLGQGPEFLTYFQNEAQLEKSRLLSDRFSAERPKGSFSTLEIQRTEQGDSAMYLCASSLEGRLGLQYFGPGTRLTVT.

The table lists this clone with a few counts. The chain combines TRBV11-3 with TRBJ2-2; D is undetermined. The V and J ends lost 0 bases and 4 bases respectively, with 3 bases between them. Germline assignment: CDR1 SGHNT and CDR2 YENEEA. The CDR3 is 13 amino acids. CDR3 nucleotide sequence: TGTGCCAGCAGCTTAGATCTCACCGGGGAGCTGTTTTTT. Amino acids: CASSLDLTGELFF.

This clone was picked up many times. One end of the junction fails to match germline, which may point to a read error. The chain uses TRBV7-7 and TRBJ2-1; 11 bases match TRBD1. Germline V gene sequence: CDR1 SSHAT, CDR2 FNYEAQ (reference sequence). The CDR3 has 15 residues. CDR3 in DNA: TGTGCTAGCAGCTTAGGGACAGGGGGAATGAATGAGCAGTTCTTC. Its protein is CASSLGTGGMNEQFF.

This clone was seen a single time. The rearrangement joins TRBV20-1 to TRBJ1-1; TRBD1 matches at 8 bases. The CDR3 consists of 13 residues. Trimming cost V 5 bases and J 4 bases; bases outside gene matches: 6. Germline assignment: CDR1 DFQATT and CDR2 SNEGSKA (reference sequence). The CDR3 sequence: CSASDRGGTEAFF. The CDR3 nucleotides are TGCAGTGCTTCCGACAGGGGCGGCACTGAAGCTTTCTTT.

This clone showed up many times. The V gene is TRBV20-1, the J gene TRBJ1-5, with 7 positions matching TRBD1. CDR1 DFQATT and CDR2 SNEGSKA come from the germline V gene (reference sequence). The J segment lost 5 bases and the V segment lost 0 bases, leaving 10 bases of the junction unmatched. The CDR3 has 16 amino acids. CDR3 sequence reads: CSARDVRGRPDQPQHF. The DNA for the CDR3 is TGCAGTGCTAGAGATGTGAGGGGGCGCCCCGATCAGCCCCAGCATTTT.